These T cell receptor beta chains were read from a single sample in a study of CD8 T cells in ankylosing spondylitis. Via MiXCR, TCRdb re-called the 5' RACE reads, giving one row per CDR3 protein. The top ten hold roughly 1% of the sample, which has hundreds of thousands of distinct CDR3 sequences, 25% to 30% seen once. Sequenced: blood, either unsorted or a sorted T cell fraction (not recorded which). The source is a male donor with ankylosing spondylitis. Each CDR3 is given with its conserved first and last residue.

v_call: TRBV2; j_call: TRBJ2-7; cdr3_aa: CASSADRPQQYF
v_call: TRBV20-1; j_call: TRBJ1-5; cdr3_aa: CSASPGDAPQHF
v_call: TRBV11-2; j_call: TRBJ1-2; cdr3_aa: CASSPTGGRTYGYTF
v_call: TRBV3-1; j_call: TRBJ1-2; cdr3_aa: CASSQDTGLYGYTF
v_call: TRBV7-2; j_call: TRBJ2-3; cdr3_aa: CASSRKGLSPRPTQYF
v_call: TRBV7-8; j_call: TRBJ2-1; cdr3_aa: CASSLRWAEIPNEQFF
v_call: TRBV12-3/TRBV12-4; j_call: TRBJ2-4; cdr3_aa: CASSFTGGSSIIQYF
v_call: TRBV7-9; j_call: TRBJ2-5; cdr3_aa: CASSVGRTRLQETQYF
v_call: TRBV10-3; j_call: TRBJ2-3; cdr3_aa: CAISEPRGGDTQYF
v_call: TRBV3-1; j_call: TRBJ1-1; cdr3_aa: CASSRDGQGSTEAFF
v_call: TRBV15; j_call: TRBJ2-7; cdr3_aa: CAISAGTYEQYF
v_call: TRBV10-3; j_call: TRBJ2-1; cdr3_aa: CAISGGEIGNEQFF
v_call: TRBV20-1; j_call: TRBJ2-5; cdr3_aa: CSASRRTQETQYF
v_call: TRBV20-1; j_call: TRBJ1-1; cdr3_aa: CSARGQNTEAFF
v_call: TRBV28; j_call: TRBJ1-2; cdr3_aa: CASSDSGGNGYTF
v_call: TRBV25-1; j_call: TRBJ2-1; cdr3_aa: CASSESANWGQGYNEQFF
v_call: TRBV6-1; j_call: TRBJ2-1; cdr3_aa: CASIEAGTPYNEQFF
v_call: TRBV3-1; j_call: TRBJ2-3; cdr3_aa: CASSQARGRETDTQYF
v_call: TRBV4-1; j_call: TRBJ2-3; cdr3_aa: CASSLSRTSGNADTQYF
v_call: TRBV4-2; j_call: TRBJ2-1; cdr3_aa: CASSPQRDLLREQFF
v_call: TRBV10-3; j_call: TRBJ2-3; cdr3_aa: CAISDRDLTTDTQYF
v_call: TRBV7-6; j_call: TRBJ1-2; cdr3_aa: CASSPEMGREHNYGYTF
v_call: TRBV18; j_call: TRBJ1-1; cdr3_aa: CASSPYSDRVGYTEAFF
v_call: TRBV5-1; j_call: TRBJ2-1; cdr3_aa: CASTTSGTYNEQFF
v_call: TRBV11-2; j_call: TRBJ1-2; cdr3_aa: CASSSGVGLGYTF
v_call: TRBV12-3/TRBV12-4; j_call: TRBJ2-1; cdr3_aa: CASSLSGGLGSYNEQFF
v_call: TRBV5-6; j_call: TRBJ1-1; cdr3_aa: CASCSLRGSRNTEAFF
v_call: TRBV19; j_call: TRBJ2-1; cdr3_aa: CASSPNPLTSVSNEQFF
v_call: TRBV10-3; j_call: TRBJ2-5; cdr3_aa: CAISDGAGQETQYF
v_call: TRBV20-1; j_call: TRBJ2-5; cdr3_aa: CSASSPLDSQETQYF
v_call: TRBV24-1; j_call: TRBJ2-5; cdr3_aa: CATSDRLASQETQYF
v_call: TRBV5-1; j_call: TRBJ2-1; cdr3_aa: CASSTWTSGSYEQFF
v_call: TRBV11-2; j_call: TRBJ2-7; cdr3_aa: CASSRNVQGWEQYF
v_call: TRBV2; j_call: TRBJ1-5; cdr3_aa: CASSELGAGGAQPQHF
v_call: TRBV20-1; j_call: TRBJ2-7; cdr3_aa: CSVRGSYEQYF
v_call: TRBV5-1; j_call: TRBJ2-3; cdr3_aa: CASSLEGASGRQDTQYF
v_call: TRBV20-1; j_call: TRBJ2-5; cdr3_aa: CSARTRTETQYF
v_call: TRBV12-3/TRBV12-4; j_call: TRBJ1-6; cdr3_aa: CASSLNGGKNSPLHF
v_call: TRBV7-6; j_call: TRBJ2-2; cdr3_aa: CASSLDQGNTGELFF
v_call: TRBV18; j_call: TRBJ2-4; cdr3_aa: CASSPGDRVVDIQYF
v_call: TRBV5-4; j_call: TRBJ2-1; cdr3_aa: CASSTGTSLEQFF
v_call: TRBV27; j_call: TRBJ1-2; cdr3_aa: CASSPGGGDYGYTF
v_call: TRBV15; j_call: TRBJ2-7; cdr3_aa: CATSRDLGYSGSYEQYF
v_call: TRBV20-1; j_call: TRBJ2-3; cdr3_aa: CSARDRKGVYTDTQYF
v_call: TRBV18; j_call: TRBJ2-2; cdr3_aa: CASSPTGTAVRGGELFF
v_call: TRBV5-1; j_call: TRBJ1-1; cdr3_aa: CASRADRGNTEAFF
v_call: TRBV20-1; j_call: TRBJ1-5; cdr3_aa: CSATRILSNQPQHF
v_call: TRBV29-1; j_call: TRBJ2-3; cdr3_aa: CSARQASTDTQYF
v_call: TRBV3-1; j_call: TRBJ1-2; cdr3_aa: CASSHLERVKGYTF
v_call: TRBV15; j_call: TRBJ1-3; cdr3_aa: CATSRDGGSGNTIYF
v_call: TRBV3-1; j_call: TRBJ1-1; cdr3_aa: CASSHRVTVEAFF
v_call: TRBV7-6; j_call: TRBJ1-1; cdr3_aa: CASSLQHGNLNTEAFF
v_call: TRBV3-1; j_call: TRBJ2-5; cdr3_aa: CASSLRTGPPQETQYF
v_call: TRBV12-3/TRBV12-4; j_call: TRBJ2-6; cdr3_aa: CASNWGANVLTF
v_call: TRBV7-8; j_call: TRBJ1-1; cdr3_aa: CASSTFGGYTEAFF